The clone carrying this TCR beta chain was picked up many times. The CDR3 sequence is 12 residues long. V was cut by 2 bases and J by 7 bases, with 6 bases left in between. The germline gives CDR1 MNHEY, CDR2 SVGAGI. The entry originates in a study of T-cell reconstitution after alpha-beta-depleted transplantation in children. During its preparation, the TCRbeta library received unique molecular identifiers. TCRdb used MiXCR to reprocess the PCR reads, holding one entry per CDR3 protein. The table shows some 250,000 distinct CDR3 sequences, with more than 10% occurring only once. The source was PBMCs from the stem cell graft donor, collected from the stem cell graft. This clonotype originated in a human donor who donated a stem cell graft to a child with acute lymphoblastic leukemia. The rearrangement links TRBV6-5 to TRBJ2-1; D remains ambiguous. The CDR3 sequence is CASSYQGNEQFF. CDR3 coding DNA: TGTGCCAGCAGTTACCAAGGTAATGAGCAGTTCTTC.